The 20 T cell receptor beta chains reported below all come from one sample, sequenced in a study of shared clonotypes between healthy human individuals. This table comes from immunoSEQ multiplex PCR, and its TCRdb copy is limited to in-frame clones, with some not included. In the table there are approximately 1.4 million clones, approximately 98% of which are singletons. The sequenced sample consisted of naive CD4+ T cells sorted from blood. As to subset: CD45RA+ positively selected. These receptors all come from a man aged 25-40 years in good health.

V usage is TRBV28 and J usage is TRBJ1-2, with D perhaps TRBD1 (6 bases). CDR3 length equals 14 residues. Germline V gene sequence: CDR1 MDHEN, CDR2 SYDVKM. V lost 6 bases, J lost 0 bases, and 11 bases lay in between. DNA of the CDR3: TGTGCCAGCAGGATGGGGGCGACTAACTATGGCTACACCTTC. As protein: CASRMGATNYGYTF.

The rearrangement uses TRBV19 and TRBJ2-7, with TRBD1 identical over 8 bases. The CDR3 is 13 amino acids. Germline V gene lookup returns CDR1 LNHDA and CDR2 SQIVND (reference sequence). V was pared by 5 bases and J by 2 bases, with 2 bases of the junction left unmatched. The CDR3 sequence: CASSVDRAYEQYF. Here the CDR3 DNA reads TGTGCCAGTAGTGTGGACAGGGCCTACGAGCAGTACTTC.

J is TRBJ1-1 and V is TRBV30, with no clear D. Germline-derived CDR1 and CDR2 are GTSNPN and SVGIG (reference sequence). With 0 bases removed from V and 0 bases from J, the gap between germline ends came to 17 bases. The CDR3 runs to 17 residues. For the CDR3, the DNA is TGTGCCTGGAGTGTAAACTATTCCCCGCGAATGAACACTGAAGCTTTCTTT. Amino acid sequence: CAWSVNYSPRMNTEAFF.

In nucleotides, the CDR3 is TGTGCCAGCAGCGTAGCGGCGGGAGGGAACACAGATACGCAGTATTTT. Translated, it gives CASSVAAGGNTDTQYF. The chain has TRBV9 and TRBJ2-3, with 9 bases lining up with TRBD2. The V segment lost 0 bases and the J segment 2 bases; nucleotides outside the gene matches: 4. From germline, CDR1 is SGDLS and CDR2 YYNGEE. The CDR3 totals 16 residues.

CDR3 nucleotides: TGTGCCAGCACTTTTGACTTAGCGGGAGACAATGAGCAGTTCTTC. Translation: CASTFDLAGDNEQFF. The chain is built from TRBV9 and TRBJ2-1; 9 bases agree with TRBD2. This CDR3 contains 15 residues. J was trimmed by 5 bases and V by 6 bases; bases with no gene match: 9. Germline CDR1 reads SGDLS; CDR2 reads YYNGEE.

J is TRBJ2-1 and V is TRBV10-3, with a possible D match to TRBD2 (5 bases). Germline values: CDR1 ENHRY, CDR2 SYGVKD. Trimming left V 8 bases short and J 0 bases short, with 11 bases between. The CDR3 length is 14 residues. In DNA form, the CDR3 reads TGTGCCATCGGGAGCCCCAACTCCTACAATGAGCAGTTCTTC. Translating it yields CAIGSPNSYNEQFF.

The chain recombines TRBV5-5 with TRBJ1-2, with 8 bases matching TRBD1. The length of the CDR3 is 15 residues. The V segment lost 4 bases and the J segment 4 bases; nucleotides outside the gene matches: 9. Germline V gene lookup returns CDR1 SGHKS and CDR2 YYEKEE (reference sequence). The CDR3 loop reads CASSKGDRWSYGYTF. CDR3 in DNA: TGTGCCAGCAGCAAGGGGGACAGGTGGAGCTATGGCTACACCTTC.

The chain combines TRBV6-5 with TRBJ2-7, with TRBD1 matching 7 bases. The ends lost 6 bases at V and 2 bases at J; junction bases unmatched: 10. Per germline, CDR1 MNHEY and CDR2 SVGAGI. This CDR3 is 15 amino acids long. CDR3 DNA: TGTGCCAGCAGAAAGGGAGACAGGGTAGCCTACGAGCAGTACTTC. Encoded protein: CASRKGDRVAYEQYF.

V and J are TRBV9 and TRBJ2-7; no firm D call. The CDR3 totals 17 residues. Germline CDR1 SGDLS, CDR2 YYNGEE. The V and J ends lost 0 bases and 0 bases respectively, with 16 bases between them. The CDR3 protein is CASSVGIDMRSSYEQYF. The CDR3 bases are TGTGCCAGCAGCGTAGGGATAGATATGCGTAGCTCCTACGAGCAGTACTTC.

V gene TRBV6-5 combines with J gene TRBJ1-2; no reliable D call. V shed 8 bases and J shed 5 bases, with 15 bases lying between them. The CDR3 is made up of 13 amino acids. CDR1 MNHEY and CDR2 SVGAGI come from the germline V gene. The CDR3 bases are TGTGCCAGCGCTGTCGAGTATAATTATGGCTACACCTTC. It translates to CASAVEYNYGYTF.

CDR3 loop: CASSYSRPPGLYQFF. The CDR3 coding sequence is TGTGCCAGCAGTTACTCTCGACCACCGGGGCTATATCAGTTCTTC. The chain uses TRBV6-5 and TRBJ2-1, with D tentatively TRBD1 or TRBD2 (5 bases each). Trimming left V 0 bases short and J 13 bases short, with 19 bases between. CDR1 and CDR2 from the germline V gene are MNHEY and SVGAGI. The CDR3 has 15 amino acids.

The CDR3 sequence: CASSTRIGPAGWYF. CDR3 nucleotides: TGTGCCAGCAGCACGAGGATTGGACCCGCCGGCTGGTATTTT. This chain connects TRBV21-1 to TRBJ2-3. TRBV21-1 is listed as a pseudogene. The length of the CDR3 is 14 residues.

V gene TRBV2 combines with J gene TRBJ2-2; the match to TRBD1 covers 9 bases. Germline lookup yields CDR1 SNHLY and CDR2 FYNNEI. CDR3 length: 17 residues. V lost 3 bases to trimming and J lost 2 bases; unmatched junction nucleotides: 7. The chain's CDR3 is CASSETGTGTNTGELFF. The CDR3 DNA reads TGTGCCAGCAGTGAGACTGGGACAGGGACCAACACCGGGGAGCTGTTTTTT.

This clone was counted once. The chain uses TRBV7-9 and TRBJ2-1; 7 nucleotides align to TRBD1. V shed 3 bases and J 8 bases; nucleotides not matched to a gene: 13. This CDR3 spans 16 amino acids. Germline-derived CDR1 and CDR2 are SEHNR and FQNEAQ (reference sequence). CDR3 DNA sequence: TGTGCCAGCAGCTTCGGTCCACAGGGGACAATCGATGAGCAGTTCTTC. Protein: CASSFGPQGTIDEQFF.

This chain connects TRBV5-4 to TRBJ2-5; 7 nucleotides line up with TRBD2. The CDR3 runs to 15 residues. Trimming at V came to 4 bases and at J to 2 bases, leaving 8 bases not matched to a gene. From germline, CDR1 is SGHNT and CDR2 YYREEE (reference sequence). This CDR3 is CASSRSTGGQETQYF. CDR3 coding DNA: TGTGCCAGCAGCCGTAGTACGGGGGGTCAAGAGACCCAGTACTTC.

V usage is TRBV11-2 and J usage is TRBJ2-5; no clear D. The V gene lost 3 bases and the J gene lost 3 bases, with 8 bases spanning the gap. Germline CDR1 and CDR2: SGHAT and FQNNGV. CDR3 size: 13 residues. The CDR3 reads CASSFEIKETQYF. The CDR3 region has the DNA TGTGCCAGCAGCTTCGAGATTAAAGAGACCCAGTACTTC.

The V call is TRBV29-1, the J call TRBJ2-1, with TRBD1 matching over 7 bases. The CDR3 is 13 amino acids. The V gene end was trimmed by 3 bases and the J gene end by 5 bases; junction bases not matched to a gene: 4. Germline lookup yields CDR1 SQVTM and CDR2 ANQGSEA. This CDR3 reads CSVETGYNNEQFF. Here the CDR3 DNA reads TGCAGCGTTGAGACAGGGTATAACAATGAGCAGTTCTTC.

The chain recombines TRBV7-6 with TRBJ2-5; possibly TRBD1 for D (5 bases). The CDR3 sequence is 14 residues long. The V end lost 1 base, the J end lost 7 bases, and 13 bases lay between the germline ends. Looked up from germline, CDR1 is SGHVS and CDR2 is FNYEAQ. The CDR3 DNA follows: TGTGCCAGCAGCTTAGGAAGGGGCTCGGCGACCCAGTACTTC. Translated, it gives CASSLGRGSATQYF.

In regard to this clone: The junction and the germline gene differ at one end; a read error may be behind it. The rearrangement uses TRBV7-2 and TRBJ2-5, with D possibly called TRBD1 or TRBD2 (6 bases each). The CDR3 has 12 residues. The V gene's germline CDR1 is SGHTA and CDR2 FQGNSA. The chain's CDR3 is CASSLGGPSQYF. The CDR3 DNA is TGTGCCAGCAGTTTAGGGGGGCCTAGCCAGTACTTC. The full variable domain, in which reference TRBV7-2 and TRBJ2-5 provide the parts outside the CDR3, is GAGVSQSPSNKVTEKGKDVELRCDPISGHTALYWYRQSLGQGLEFLIYFQGNSAPDKSGLPSDRFSAERTGGSVSTLTIQRTQQEDSAVYLCASSLGGPSQYFGPGTRLLVL.

CDR3 protein: CASSPMGLEGAGNQPQHF. The CDR3 DNA reads as TGTGCCAGCAGTCCAATGGGTTTAGAGGGGGCCGGCAATCAGCCCCAGCATTTT. The chain uses TRBV28 and TRBJ1-5, with 7 bases identical to TRBD1. V lost 5 bases, J lost 2 bases, and 15 bases stayed unmatched. The CDR3 covers 18 residues. Germline V gives CDR1 MDHEN, CDR2 SYDVKM.